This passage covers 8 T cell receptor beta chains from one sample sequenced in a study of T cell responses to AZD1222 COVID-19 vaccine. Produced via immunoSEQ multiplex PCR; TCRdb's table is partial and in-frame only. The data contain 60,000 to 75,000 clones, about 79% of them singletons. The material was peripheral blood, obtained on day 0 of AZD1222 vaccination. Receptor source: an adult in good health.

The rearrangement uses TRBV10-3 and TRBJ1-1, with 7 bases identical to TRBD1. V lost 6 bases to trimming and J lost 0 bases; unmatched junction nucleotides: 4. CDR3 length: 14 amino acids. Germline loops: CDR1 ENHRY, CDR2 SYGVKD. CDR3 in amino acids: CAISWTGMNTEAFF. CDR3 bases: TGTGCCATCAGCTGGACAGGCATGAACACTGAAGCTTTCTTT.

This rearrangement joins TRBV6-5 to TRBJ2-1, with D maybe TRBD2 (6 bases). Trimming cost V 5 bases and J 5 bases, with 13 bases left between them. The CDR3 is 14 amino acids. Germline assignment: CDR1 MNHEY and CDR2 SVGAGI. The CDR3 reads CASSPGLQNNEQFF. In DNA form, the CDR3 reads TGTGCCAGCAGTCCGGGACTCCAAAACAATGAGCAGTTCTTC.

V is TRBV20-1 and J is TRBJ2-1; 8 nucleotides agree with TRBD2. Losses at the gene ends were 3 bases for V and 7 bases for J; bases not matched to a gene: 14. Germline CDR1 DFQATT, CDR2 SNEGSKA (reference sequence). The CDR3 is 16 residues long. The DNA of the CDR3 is TGCAGTGCTAGTAAACTAGCGGAACCCATGTGGAATGAGCAGTTCTTC. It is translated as CSASKLAEPMWNEQFF.

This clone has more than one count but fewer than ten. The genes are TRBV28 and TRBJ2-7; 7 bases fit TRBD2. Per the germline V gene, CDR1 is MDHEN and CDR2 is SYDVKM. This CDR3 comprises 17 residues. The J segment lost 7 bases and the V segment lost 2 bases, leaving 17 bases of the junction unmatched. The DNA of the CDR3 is TGTGCCAGCAGTTTAGCAGGCCGGACTAGTGCTGGGAGGGAGCAGTACTTC. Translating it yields CASSLAGRTSAGREQYF.

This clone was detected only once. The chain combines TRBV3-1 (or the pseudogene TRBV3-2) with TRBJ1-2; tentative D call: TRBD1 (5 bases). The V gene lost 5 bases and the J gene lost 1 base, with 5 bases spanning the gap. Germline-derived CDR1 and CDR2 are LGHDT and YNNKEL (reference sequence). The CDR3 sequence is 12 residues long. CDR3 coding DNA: TGTGCCAGCAGCGACAGTAACTATGGCTACACCTTC. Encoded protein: CASSDSNYGYTF.

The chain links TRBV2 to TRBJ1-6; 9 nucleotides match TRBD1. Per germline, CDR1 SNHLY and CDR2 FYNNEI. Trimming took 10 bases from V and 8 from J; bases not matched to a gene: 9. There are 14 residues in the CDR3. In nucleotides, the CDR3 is TGTGCCATCGGGACAGGGTGGGACTATTCACCCCTCCACTTT. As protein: CAIGTGWDYSPLHF. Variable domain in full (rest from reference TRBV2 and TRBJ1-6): EPEVTQTPSHQVTQMGQEVILRCVPISNHLYFYWYRQILGQKVEFLVSFYNNEISEKSEIFDDQFSVERPDGSNFTLKIRSTKLEDSAMYFCAIGTGWDYSPLHFGNGTRLTVT.

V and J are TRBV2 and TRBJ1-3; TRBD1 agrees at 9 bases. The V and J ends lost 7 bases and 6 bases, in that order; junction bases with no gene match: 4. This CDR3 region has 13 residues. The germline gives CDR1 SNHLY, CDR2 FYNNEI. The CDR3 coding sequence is TGTGCCAGCACCAGGGACAGGGTAAACACCATATATTTT. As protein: CASTRDRVNTIYF. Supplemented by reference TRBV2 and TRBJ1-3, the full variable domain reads EPEVTQTPSHQVTQMGQEVILRCVPISNHLYFYWYRQILGQKVEFLVSFYNNEISEKSEIFDDQFSVERPDGSNFTLKIRSTKLEDSAMYFCASTRDRVNTIYFGEGSWLTVV.

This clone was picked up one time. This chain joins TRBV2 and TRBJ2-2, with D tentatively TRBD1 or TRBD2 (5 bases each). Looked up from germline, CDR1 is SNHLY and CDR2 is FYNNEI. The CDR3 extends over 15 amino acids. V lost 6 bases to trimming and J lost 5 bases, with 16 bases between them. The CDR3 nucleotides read TGTGCCAGCAGAACTGGGGGTGGGGAAACCGGGGAGCTGTTTTTT. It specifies CASRTGGGETGELFF.